This TCR beta chain was documented in a study of T cell responses to AZD1222 COVID-19 vaccine. Study information: Pooling was applied to second doses at about 4 or about 12 weeks.

Assay: immunoSEQ multiplex PCR; the TCRdb copy retains only in-frame clones and omits some. Among some 99,000 clones listed, around 90% were seen once. The CDR3 is 14 residues long. CDR1 and CDR2 from the germline V gene are SGHTA and FQGNSA. V was clipped by 5 bases and J by 4 bases; unmatched bases: 7. This clone was counted between two and nine times. The clonotype comes from an adult in good health. This chain joins TRBV7-2 and TRBJ1-2; TRBD1 agrees at 7 bases. The sample here was peripheral blood, taken on day 0 of AZD1222 vaccination. The CDR3 bases are TGTGCCAGCAGCCCTTTCCGGGACAGCTATGGCTACACCTTC. Protein: CASSPFRDSYGYTF.